This paragraph covers one TCR beta chain sequence. The CDR3 spans 15 residues. After removal of 2 bases from V and 2 bases from J, the junction contained 4 bases not matched to a gene. Germline CDR1 reads SGHRS; CDR2 reads YFSETQ. The sample comes from a study of glioma-infiltrating T cells after dendritic cell vaccination. About the study: Dendritic cells derived from monocytes and pulsed with autologous tumor lysate formed the vaccine.

Method: immunoSEQ multiplex PCR; TCRdb's copy keeps in-frame clones and lacks some. The top ten hold roughly 8.8% of the sample, which has about 58,000 clones, more than 75% seen once. The time point here: after dendritic cell vaccination, including at tumor progression/relapse. Fresh-frozen tumor tissue and more than two years of survival data were available for all. Material: blood, obtained after dendritic cell vaccination. The rearrangement joins TRBV5-1 to TRBJ1-5, with 7 positions matching TRBD1. The TCR sequence derives from a human donor with glioblastoma. Here the CDR3 DNA reads TGCGCCAGCAGCTTTGGGACAGCCCGCAATCAGCCCCAGCATTTT. Amino acid sequence: CASSFGTARNQPQHF.